This TCR beta chain emerged from a study of blood T cell repertoires in COVID-19. The CDR3 runs 15 residues. Germline assignment: CDR1 LNHDA and CDR2 SQIVND (reference sequence). Trimming took 7 bases from V and 10 from J, leaving 25 bases between them. Sequenced by immunoSEQ multiplex PCR; TCRdb stores in-frame clones only, minus some. The data hold around 180,000 clones, with under 85% observed a single time. The genes are TRBV19 and TRBJ1-1, with D perhaps TRBD1 (5 bases). Input material: PBMCs or T cells enriched from blood (not recorded which). The TCR originated in a man aged 50 to 60 who had recovered from COVID-19. The CDR3 reads CASNPTGEGPRGAFF. The CDR3 nucleotides are TGTGCCAGTAACCCAACCGGGGAGGGACCGCGGGGAGCTTTCTTT.